Shown below are 2 T cell receptor beta chains from a single sample sequenced in a study of regulatory T cells in long-lasting Graves disease. Through Arm-PCR of CDR3 regions and iRepertoire HTBI primers, TCR beta libraries were built. TCRdb reanalysed the multiplex PCR reads using MiXCR and keeps one entry per CDR3 protein. The repertoire includes around 500,000 distinct CDR3 sequences, approximately 15% of them detected once, and 8% to 10% sits in the top ten. Specified time point: newly diagnosed GD, antithyroid drugs for less than 3 months. Extracted PBMC RNA gave rise to the TCR library. These data also featured in a second study, about T cells in Graves' hyperthyroidism and ophthalmopathy.

The sample consisted of peripheral blood mononuclear cells (PBMCs), taken at new diagnosis, from a patient treated with antithyroid drugs. The source is a man aged 25-45 years with Graves disease.

This clonotype was seen a few times. The chain combines TRBV7-9 with TRBJ2-3, with D uncertain. Between the trimmed V and J ends, which lost 3 bases and 5 bases, there was a span of 33 bases. CDR1 is SEHNR, CDR2 FQNEAQ, per germline (reference sequence). The length of the CDR3 is 21 residues. The CDR3 DNA reads as TGTGCCAGCAGCTTGGCACTTATTAGGGATGGGATACGAAGTCACCAAGATACGCAGTATTTT. Translating it yields CASSLALIRDGIRSHQDTQYF.

This clonotype was seen ten or more times. This rearrangement joins TRBV11-3 to TRBJ2-3; D unclear. V was pared by 4 bases and J by 6 bases, with 11 bases between. The CDR3 consists of 13 residues. Germline V CDR1 and CDR2: SGHNT, YENEEA. The CDR3 DNA sequence: TGTGCCAGCAGCTCATGGCCTGGGGATACGCAGTATTTT. Translation gives CASSSWPGDTQYF.